This T cell receptor (beta chain) was observed in a study of cytomegalovirus exposure and HLA in healthy donors. Use of 60 Vbeta and 13 Jbeta primers characterized the PCR. The repertoire was sequenced with immunoSEQ multiplex PCR; TCRdb's copy has only in-frame clones and lacks some. Altogether hundreds of thousands of clones are present, around 79% being singletons, with the ten largest covering approximately 2%. V dropped 0 bases and J dropped 7 bases, with 12 bases sitting between them. Per the germline V gene, CDR1 is SQVTM and CDR2 is ANQGSEA. This CDR3 is 14 amino acids long. Sample: PBMCs. The chain couples TRBV29-1 to TRBJ1-4; D is possibly TRBD1 (6 bases). This TCR derives from a male donor in good health and CMV-seronegative. CDR3 protein: CSVEDQGSREKLFF. The CDR3 DNA reads as TGCAGCGTTGAAGATCAGGGGTCTCGTGAAAAACTGTTTTTT. The full variable domain, completed using reference TRBV29-1 and TRBJ1-4, is SAVISQKPSRDICQRGTSLTIQCQVDSQVTMMFWYRQQPGQSLTLIATANQGSEATYESGFVIDKFPISRPNLTFSTLTVSNMSPEDSSIYLCSVEDQGSREKLFFGSGTQLSVL.